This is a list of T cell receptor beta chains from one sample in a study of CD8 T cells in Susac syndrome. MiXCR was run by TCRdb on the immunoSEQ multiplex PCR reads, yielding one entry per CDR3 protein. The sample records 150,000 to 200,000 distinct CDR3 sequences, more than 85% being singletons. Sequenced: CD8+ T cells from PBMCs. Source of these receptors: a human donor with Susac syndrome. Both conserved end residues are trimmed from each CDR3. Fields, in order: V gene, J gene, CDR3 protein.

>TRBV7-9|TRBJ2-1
ASRNTSGSYNEQF
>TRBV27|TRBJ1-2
ASSLTGSDGYT
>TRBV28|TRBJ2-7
ASTPVSSGSHEY
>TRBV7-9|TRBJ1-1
ASSRPTEDTEAF
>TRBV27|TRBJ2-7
ATSLAGGLHEQY
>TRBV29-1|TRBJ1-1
SVQTGKREAF
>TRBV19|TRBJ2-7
ASRASESYEQY
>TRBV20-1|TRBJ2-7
SAAGQGTYEQY
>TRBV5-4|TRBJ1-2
ASSPTGQGAIGYT
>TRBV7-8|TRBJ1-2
ASSLVPESYGYT
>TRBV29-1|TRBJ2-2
SVDGTGGAGTGELF
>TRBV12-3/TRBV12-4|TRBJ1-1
ASSSTRDAEAF
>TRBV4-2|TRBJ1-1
ANARDGEGRDTEAF
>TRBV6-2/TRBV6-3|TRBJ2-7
ASSRLGGYEQY
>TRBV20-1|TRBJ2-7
SASGDHTYEQY
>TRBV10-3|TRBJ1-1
AISEFGTEAF
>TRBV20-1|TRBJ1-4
SAIQSPTNEKLF
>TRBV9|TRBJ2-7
ASSVASGVSYEQY
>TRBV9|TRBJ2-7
ASSATGHYEQY
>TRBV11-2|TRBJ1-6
ASTKGQPSSYNSPLH
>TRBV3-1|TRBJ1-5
ASSQDNRVHQPQH
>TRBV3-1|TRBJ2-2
ASRLAGELF